The 32 T cell receptor beta chains below were found in one sample sequenced in a study of PD-L1 blockade in urothelial cancer listed by TCRdb under 2017. The library was produced with the immunoSEQ multiplex PCR assay. TCRdb took this table from immuneACCESS and kept in-frame rearrangements with V and J called. Such tables lack part of the clones; where checked against another copy, unresolved V genes explain under half of the gap, and the rest is unexplained. This sample lists 75,000 to 95,000 clones; 90% were detected once. Jointly, the top ten make up roughly 10% of the sample. Sequences were derived from PBMCs, sampled around atezolizumab (anti-PD-L1) treatment. All receptors come from a man in his 60s with urothelial cancer.

The chain employs TRBV28 and TRBJ1-2; 7 nucleotides agree with TRBD1. CDR3 size: 14 residues. In germline, CDR1 is MDHEN, CDR2 SYDVKM. The V segment lost 5 bases and the J segment 6 bases; nucleotides outside the gene matches: 9. The CDR3 loop is CASSPPDRDNGYTF. CDR3 in DNA: TGTGCCAGCAGTCCACCTGACAGGGACAATGGCTACACCTTC.

The rearrangement uses TRBV28 and TRBJ1-3; TRBD1 matches 8 bases. The germline V gene has CDR1 MDHEN and CDR2 SYDVKM. J was trimmed by 4 bases and V by 8 bases; bases with no gene match: 4. The CDR3 is 13 residues long. The CDR3 coding sequence is TGTGCCAGCTATTACAGGGGGGGAAACACCATATATTTT. Protein: CASYYRGGNTIYF. Full variable domain (remainder filled in from reference TRBV28 and TRBJ1-3): DVKVTQSSRYLVKRTGEKVFLECVQDMDHENMFWYRQDPGLGLRLIYFSYDVKMKEKGDIPEGYSVSREKKERFSLILESASTNQTSMYLCASYYRGGNTIYFGEGSWLTVV.

This clone was seen a handful of times. The V and J genes are TRBV19 and TRBJ1-1; D unresolved. Trimming removed 1 base from V and 0 bases from J, with 12 bases in between. The CDR3 has 16 residues. In germline, CDR1 is LNHDA, CDR2 SQIVND (reference sequence). The CDR3 DNA reads TGTGCCAGTAGTATAGCCCTGGAGCGCATGAACACTGAAGCTTTCTTT. It is translated as CASSIALERMNTEAFF.

The rearrangement uses TRBV30 and TRBJ1-5; 7 bases align to TRBD1. The CDR3 runs to 13 residues. Trimming took 1 base from V and 6 from J; bases not matched to a gene: 3. CDR1 is GTSNPN and CDR2 is SVGIG in the germline V gene (reference sequence). The CDR3 spells CAWSAQGGQPQHF. CDR3 in DNA: TGTGCCTGGAGTGCGCAGGGGGGTCAGCCCCAGCATTTT.

The rearrangement links TRBV7-9 to TRBJ2-1; D is possibly TRBD2 (6 bases). In germline, CDR1 is SEHNR, CDR2 FQNEAQ (reference sequence). V lost 7 bases and J lost 0, with 13 bases in between. The CDR3 contains 15 residues. CDR3 amino acids: CASTAGGGSYNEQFF. CDR3 DNA sequence: TGTGCCAGCACCGCCGGGGGAGGCTCCTACAATGAGCAGTTCTTC.

The genes are TRBV4-3 and TRBJ1-1; 7 nucleotides align to TRBD1. V was pared by 4 bases and J by 12 bases, with 8 bases of the junction left unmatched. The germline CDR1 and CDR2 sequences are LGHNA and YSLEER. The length of the CDR3 is 12 residues. CDR3 bases: TGCGCCAGCAGCCGACAGGGTACTACGCCTTTCTTT. It yields the protein CASSRQGTTPFF.

This rearrangement joins TRBV6-1 to TRBJ1-1, with D hard to call. Germline CDR1 reads MNHNS; CDR2 reads SASEGT. Between the trimmed V and J ends, which lost 0 bases and 8 bases, there was a span of 10 bases. CDR3 length: 13 residues. In DNA form, the CDR3 reads TGTGCCAGCAGTGAAGCGGCATTTTTAGAAGCTTTCTTT. It specifies CASSEAAFLEAFF.

The chain couples TRBV28 to TRBJ2-5; 7 positions match TRBD2. This CDR3 comprises 15 residues. V was pared by 6 bases and J by 2 bases, with 9 bases of the junction left unmatched. Germline lookup yields CDR1 MDHEN and CDR2 SYDVKM. The CDR3 region is CASRPGSSGQETQYF. In nucleotides, the CDR3 is TGTGCCAGCAGGCCTGGTTCTAGCGGACAAGAGACCCAGTACTTC.

The gene calls are TRBV19 and TRBJ1-5; D uncertain. V was clipped by 5 bases and J by 4 bases, with 9 bases between them. CDR3 length: 13 amino acids. CDR1 is LNHDA and CDR2 is SQIVND in the germline V gene (reference sequence). The CDR3 is CASSWEVNQPQHF. The CDR3 coding sequence is TGTGCCAGTAGTTGGGAGGTAAATCAGCCCCAGCATTTT.

The CDR3: CASSLAAVGASGRPPYEQYF. The CDR3 DNA follows: TGCGCCAGCAGCTTGGCGGCAGTCGGGGCTAGCGGGAGGCCCCCCTACGAGCAGTACTTC. The chain combines TRBV5-1 with TRBJ2-7, with TRBD2 matching 11 bases. Unmatched junction bases numbered 16, after V lost 0 bases and J lost 2 bases. Looked up from germline, CDR1 is SGHRS and CDR2 is YFSETQ. The CDR3 length is 20 residues.

The chain is built from TRBV7-3 and TRBJ2-1; 10 nucleotides match TRBD2. V lost 0 bases and J lost 7; bases outside the gene matches: 3. This CDR3 is built from 15 residues. Germline CDR1 is SGHTA and CDR2 is FQGTGA. This CDR3 is CASSLTLAGDNEQFF. CDR3 bases: TGTGCCAGCAGCTTAACTCTAGCGGGGGATAATGAGCAGTTCTTC.

This sequence joins TRBV19 and TRBJ2-1; a possible D gene is TRBD1 (6 bases). Deletions cut 5 bases from V and 0 bases from J, with 14 bases between. The CDR3 has 16 amino acids. Germline CDR1 is LNHDA and CDR2 is SQIVND (reference sequence). CDR3 DNA sequence: TGTGCCAGTAGTGGCCGGGACACTGGCTCCTACAATGAGCAGTTCTTC. This codes for CASSGRDTGSYNEQFF.

The V call is TRBV5-6, the J call TRBJ2-2; TRBD2 is a possible D gene (6 bases). Germline values: CDR1 SGHDT, CDR2 YYEEEE. The CDR3 sequence is 14 residues long. Trimming removed 3 bases from V and 5 bases from J, with 11 bases in between. This CDR3 is CASSSIRGTGELFF. CDR3 DNA: TGTGCCAGCAGCTCGATACGGGGGACCGGGGAGCTGTTTTTT. Full variable domain (outside the CDR3, taken from reference TRBV5-6 and TRBJ2-2): DAGVTQSPTHLIKTRGQQVTLRCSPKSGHDTVSWYQQALGQGPQFIFQYYEEEERQRGNFPDRFSGHQFPNYSSELNVNALLLGDSALYLCASSSIRGTGELFFGEGSRLTVL.

This chain connects TRBV29-1 to TRBJ1-1; D is ambiguous. The CDR3 loop spans 15 amino acids. Trimming took off 5 bases at V and 0 bases at J, with 16 bases between the two ends. Germline CDR1 is SQVTM and CDR2 is ANQGSEA. The CDR3 DNA reads TGCAGCGTTCTAGGTTCGGACTTTATGAACACTGAAGCTTTCTTT. Residues: CSVLGSDFMNTEAFF.

Only one count was recorded for this clone. The chain has TRBV5-1 and TRBJ2-5; 13 positions match TRBD2. This CDR3 comprises 16 residues. Per the germline V gene, CDR1 is SGHRS and CDR2 is YFSETQ. J lost 2 bases, V lost 2 bases, and 3 bases had no gene match. The CDR3 sequence: CASSLRLAGGQETQYF. The CDR3, as DNA: TGCGCCAGCAGCTTAAGACTAGCGGGGGGACAAGAGACCCAGTACTTC.

The chain joins TRBV4-1 to TRBJ1-1; 8 bases fit TRBD1. The CDR3 loop spans 12 amino acids. Trimming took 6 bases from V and 6 from J; bases not matched to a gene: 3. Looked up from germline, CDR1 is MGHRA and CDR2 is YSYEKL. Here the CDR3 reads CASSHRGAEAFF. The CDR3 DNA reads TGCGCCAGCAGTCACAGGGGGGCTGAAGCTTTCTTT.

The chain joins TRBV14 to TRBJ2-3; no clear D. This CDR3 comprises 15 residues. Germline-derived CDR1 and CDR2 are SGHDN and FVKESK. Between the trimmed V and J ends, which lost 2 bases and 4 bases, there was a span of 13 bases. The CDR3 loop is CASSQSLPMADTQYF. CDR3 nucleotide sequence: TGTGCCAGCAGCCAATCACTCCCAATGGCAGATACGCAGTATTTT. The complete variable domain, with remaining parts taken from reference TRBV14 and TRBJ2-3, reads EAGVTQFPSHSVIEKGQTVTLRCDPISGHDNLYWYRRVMGKEIKFLLHFVKESKQDESGMPNNRFLAERTGGTYSTLKVQPAELEDSGVYFCASSQSLPMADTQYFGPGTRLTVL.

The chain is built from TRBV19 and TRBJ1-6, with 9 bases matching TRBD1. CDR1 and CDR2 from the germline V gene are LNHDA and SQIVND (reference sequence). The CDR3 is 15 residues long. V dropped 5 bases and J dropped 10; count of bases not matched to a gene: 9. DNA for the CDR3: TGTGCCAGTAGTTCCCGGGACAGGGAACAATCACCCCTCCACTTT. Translating gives CASSSRDREQSPLHF.

This chain joins TRBV4-3 and TRBJ1-4; D gene ambiguous. Germline values: CDR1 LGHNA, CDR2 YSLEER. The length of the CDR3 is 14 residues. Trimming took off 0 bases at V and 7 bases at J, with 9 bases between the two ends. The CDR3 loop reads CASSQDRVGEKLFF. The CDR3 DNA sequence: TGCGCCAGCAGCCAAGATCGGGTCGGTGAAAAACTGTTTTTT.

This chain connects TRBV4-1 to TRBJ2-3, with D perhaps matching TRBD2 (7 bases). CDR3 length equals 17 residues. Trimming left V 4 bases short and J 2 bases short, with 19 bases between. Germline V lookup: CDR1 MGHRA, CDR2 YSYEKL. Written as DNA, the CDR3 is TGCGCCAGCAGCCGGGACGGGGGGCCGAGTTTCACAGATACGCAGTATTTT. Translated, it gives CASSRDGGPSFTDTQYF.

J is TRBJ1-2 and V is TRBV7-2; a weak D match, TRBD1 (5 bases). The ends were cut back, 5 bases at V and 7 bases at J, with 17 bases in the middle. The CDR3 is made up of 14 amino acids. Germline loops: CDR1 SGHTA, CDR2 FQGNSA. This chain's CDR3 is CASSPGHGGTGYTF. The CDR3 DNA is TGTGCCAGCAGCCCTGGACACGGGGGGACTGGCTACACCTTC.

This sequence joins TRBV2 and TRBJ2-7; possible D gene TRBD2, 5 bases. The germline V gene encodes CDR1 SNHLY and CDR2 FYNNEI. The CDR3 is 16 amino acids. The V and J ends lost 6 bases and 0 bases respectively, with 18 bases between them. CDR3 residues: CASSSPLSGFSYEQYF. The DNA of the CDR3 is TGTGCCAGCAGCTCCCCTCTGTCGGGGTTCTCCTACGAGCAGTACTTC. The full variable domain, completed using reference TRBV2 and TRBJ2-7, is EPEVTQTPSHQVTQMGQEVILRCVPISNHLYFYWYRQILGQKVEFLVSFYNNEISEKSEIFDDQFSVERPDGSNFTLKIRSTKLEDSAMYFCASSSPLSGFSYEQYFGPGTRLTVT.

V usage is TRBV6-4 and J usage is TRBJ1-1; no clear D gene. Germline loops: CDR1 MRHNA, CDR2 SNTAGT. This CDR3 spans 13 amino acids. The V gene lost 4 bases and the J gene lost 4 bases, with 10 bases spanning the gap. CDR3 amino acids: CASSASRGTEAFF. The CDR3 bases are TGTGCCAGCAGTGCCTCGCGGGGCACTGAAGCTTTCTTT.

The V gene is TRBV9, the J gene TRBJ1-3; D gene unclear. The CDR3 is 17 residues long. Per germline, CDR1 SGDLS and CDR2 YYNGEE. V lost 0 bases and J lost 4, with 17 bases in between. This CDR3 reads CASSVEGGGSFGNTIYF. The CDR3 coding sequence is TGTGCCAGCAGCGTAGAAGGCGGAGGGTCGTTCGGAAACACCATATATTTT.

This chain connects TRBV2 to TRBJ2-5; possible D gene TRBD1, 6 bases. Germline V gives CDR1 SNHLY, CDR2 FYNNEI. Deletions cut 4 bases from V and 2 bases from J, with 8 bases between. The CDR3 spans 13 residues. CDR3 sequence (DNA): TGTGCCAGCAGTGGACAGGTTCAAGAGACCCAGTACTTC. Protein: CASSGQVQETQYF.

CDR3 coding DNA: TGTGCCAGCAGCCCCACAGTTGCGGCTAGCGGGAGTTTAGCCTACGAGCAGTACTTC. The encoded protein is CASSPTVAASGSLAYEQYF. This chain links TRBV7-8 with TRBJ2-7; 10 bases map to TRBD2. CDR1 SGHVS and CDR2 FQNEAQ come from the germline V gene. J gave up 2 bases and V 5 bases, and 18 bases lay outside the gene matches. The CDR3 runs 19 residues.

J is TRBJ2-5 and V is TRBV19; 9 bases map to TRBD1. The germline gives CDR1 LNHDA, CDR2 SQIVND (reference sequence). With 4 bases clipped from V and 5 bases from J, the junction kept 11 bases outside the gene matches. The length of the CDR3 is 16 residues. CDR3 sequence (DNA): TGTGCCAGTAGTAAGGGGCCCACAGGGGGCAGGGAGACCCAGTACTTC. Residues: CASSKGPTGGRETQYF.

The chain uses TRBV5-1 and TRBJ1-6, with 8 bases aligning to TRBD1. The CDR3 is 14 residues long. Losses at the gene ends were 0 bases for V and 9 bases for J; bases not matched to a gene: 2. Germline values: CDR1 SGHRS, CDR2 YFSETQ. CDR3 in amino acids: CASSLEQGGSPLHF. CDR3 nucleotides: TGCGCCAGCAGCTTGGAACAGGGGGGTTCACCCCTCCACTTT. Looking up the rest from reference TRBV5-1 and TRBJ1-6 gives the full variable domain: KAGVTQTPRYLIKTRGQQVTLSCSPISGHRSVSWYQQTPGQGLQFLFEYFSETQRNKGNFPGRFSGRQFSNSRSEMNVSTLELGDSALYLCASSLEQGGSPLHFGNGTRLTVT.

This sequence joins TRBV4-1 and TRBJ2-5; 7 bases line up with TRBD2. V was pared by 0 bases and J by 9 bases, with 10 bases of the junction left unmatched. Germline loops: CDR1 MGHRA, CDR2 YSYEKL. There are 15 residues in the CDR3. CDR3 coding DNA: TGCGCCAGCAGCCAAGAGGGAACGGGACTAACGGCCCAGTACTTC. It yields the protein CASSQEGTGLTAQYF.

This clone was found once. The chain joins TRBV20-1 to TRBJ2-2, with a possible D match to TRBD2 (7 bases). Germline CDR1 DFQATT, CDR2 SNEGSKA (reference sequence). The CDR3 length is 11 residues. The germline V and J ends were trimmed by 5 bases and 12 bases, with 13 bases remaining between them. The CDR3 reads CSALGGTKLFF. As DNA, the CDR3 is TGCAGTGCTCTAGGGGGGACTAAGCTGTTTTTT.

The chain combines TRBV19 with TRBJ2-1, with a weak D call TRBD1 (5 bases). The CDR3 is made up of 11 amino acids. V was trimmed by 7 bases and J by 9 bases, leaving 10 bases between them. Germline loops: CDR1 LNHDA, CDR2 SQIVND (reference sequence). CDR3 in amino acids: CASTLGAEQFF. The DNA for the CDR3 is TGTGCCAGTACCCTAGGGGCTGAGCAGTTCTTC.

This chain joins TRBV7-2 and TRBJ1-5; TRBD1 is a possible D gene (5 bases). Trimming took off 5 bases at V and 3 bases at J, with 14 bases between the two ends. This CDR3 comprises 15 residues. CDR1 and CDR2 (germline): SGHTA, FQGNSA. The CDR3 spells CASSPLGTNNQPQHF. The DNA of the CDR3 is TGTGCCAGCAGCCCCTTAGGGACTAACAATCAGCCCCAGCATTTT.